The rows below give T cell receptor beta chains drawn from one sample of a study of T cell responses to AZD1222 COVID-19 vaccine. The method was immunoSEQ multiplex PCR; TCRdb's version includes in-frame clones alone and lacks a portion of them. Counted here are around 100,000 clones, roughly 84% occurring once; the ten biggest clones make up about 15%. The sample here was peripheral blood, taken on day 0 of AZD1222 vaccination. Every receptor here comes from an adult in good health. CDR3s include the opening cysteine and the closing phenylalanine or tryptophan. Fields, in order: J gene, V gene, D gene, CDR3 length, CDR3 DNA, CDR3 protein. The D gene is left open where the match is weak.

TRBJ1-4	TRBV28	-	13	TGTGCCAGCAAGGAGGGAGTGAATGAAAAACTGTTTTTT	CASKEGVNEKLFF
TRBJ1-1	TRBV4-1	-	12	TGCGCCAGCAGCCACAGGAACACTGAAGCTTTCTTT	CASSHRNTEAFF
TRBJ2-7	TRBV28	TRBD1	13	TGTGCCAGCAGTTCTCGGGACAGGGACGAGCAGTACTTC	CASSSRDRDEQYF
TRBJ2-7	TRBV6-5	-	12	TGTGCCAGCAGCCCACGGCAGGACGAGCAGTACTTC	CASSPRQDEQYF
TRBJ1-2	TRBV3-1/TRBV3-2	TRBD1	16	TGTGCCAGCAGCCAAGGGACGTGGGACAGGGGCTATGGCTACACCTTC	CASSQGTWDRGYGYTF
TRBJ2-3	TRBV3-1/TRBV3-2	-	13	TGTGCCAGCAGCCAAGCTGCCGAGGATACGCAGTATTTT	CASSQAAEDTQYF
TRBJ1-1	TRBV11-2	-	16	TGTGCCAGCAGCTTAACCCGGCAGGGACAGAACACTGAAGCTTTCTTT	CASSLTRQGQNTEAFF
TRBJ2-1	TRBV27	TRBD2	16	TGTGCCAGCAGTCCCGGAAGCGGGAGGGTCTACAATGAGCAGTTCTTC	CASSPGSGRVYNEQFF
TRBJ2-2	TRBV29-1	TRBD1	15	TGCAGCGTTGTTAGGCAGGGGGCTATCACCGGGGAGCTGTTTTTT	CSVVRQGAITGELFF
TRBJ2-2	TRBV7-3	TRBD1	18	TGTGCCAGCAGCTTAAATCCCCACAGGGGAAGGAACACCGGGGAGCTGTTTTTT	CASSLNPHRGRNTGELFF